Shown below are 26 T cell receptor beta chains from a single sample sequenced in a study of cytomegalovirus exposure and HLA in healthy donors. The PCR was carried out with 60 Vbeta primers and 13 Jbeta primers. Sequencing was performed with immunoSEQ multiplex PCR; in TCRdb, only in-frame clones are kept and a portion is missing. The table for this sample gives around 200,000 clones. Sequencing was performed on PBMCs. The receptors derive from a woman aged 25 to 39 in good health and CMV-seropositive.

The rearrangement links TRBV28 to TRBJ2-7; the match to TRBD2 covers 7 bases. This CDR3 is built from 15 residues. Losses at the gene ends were 6 bases for V and 0 bases for J; bases not matched to a gene: 8. Germline CDR1 is MDHEN and CDR2 is SYDVKM. The CDR3 here is CASSFTSADSYEQYF. In DNA form, the CDR3 reads TGTGCCAGCAGCTTCACTAGCGCCGACTCCTACGAGCAGTACTTC.

The V call is TRBV6-5, the J call TRBJ2-3, with TRBD2 matching 11 bases. Losses at the gene ends were 4 bases for V and 1 base for J; bases not matched to a gene: 4. The CDR3 spans 16 residues. CDR1 MNHEY and CDR2 SVGAGI come from the germline V gene. The CDR3 here is CASSFQTSGGTDTQYF. The CDR3 DNA reads TGTGCCAGCAGTTTTCAGACTAGCGGGGGCACAGATACGCAGTATTTT.

The chain recombines TRBV5-1 with TRBJ1-3; weak D call: TRBD1 (5 bases). This CDR3 region has 14 residues. Trimming shortened V by 4 bases and J by 7 bases, and 15 bases separated the two germline ends. Germline lookup yields CDR1 SGHRS and CDR2 YFSETQ. As DNA, the CDR3 is TGCGCCAGCAGCACTACGGCAGGGAGGAACACCATATATTTT. The encoded protein is CASSTTAGRNTIYF.

The rearrangement joins TRBV10-1 to TRBJ1-1; D may be TRBD1 (6 bases). The germline V and J ends were trimmed by 6 bases and 8 bases, with 19 bases remaining between them. Looked up from germline, CDR1 is WNHNN and CDR2 is SYGVQD (reference sequence). There are 14 residues in the CDR3. The DNA of the CDR3 is TGCGCCAGCAGCGGTAAGCGTATCGGGACAGAAGCTTTCTTT. This gives the protein CASSGKRIGTEAFF.

The chain recombines TRBV28 with TRBJ2-1; TRBD2 matches 8 bases. This CDR3 is 17 amino acids long. Trimming took 5 bases from V and 8 from J; bases not matched to a gene: 17. The V gene's germline CDR1 is MDHEN and CDR2 SYDVKM. The chain's CDR3 is CASSPRPGAGGIYEQFF. The CDR3 nucleotides read TGTGCCAGCAGTCCCCGGCCTGGGGCGGGAGGTATATATGAGCAGTTCTTC.

The chain combines TRBV6-1 with TRBJ2-7, with a tentative D call TRBD1 (6 bases). Germline CDR1 MNHNS, CDR2 SASEGT. Trimming took 6 bases from V and 4 from J, leaving 13 bases between them. The CDR3 runs to 13 residues. The DNA of the CDR3 is TGTGCCAGCAGGGCAGGGGAATTATACGAGCAGTACTTC. Its protein product is CASRAGELYEQYF.

Written as DNA, the CDR3 is TGTGCCTGGAGGCCAGGGGGCCCTATCTATGGCTACACCTTC. Its translation: CAWRPGGPIYGYTF. The rearrangement joins TRBV30 to TRBJ1-2; TRBD1 matches 8 bases. The CDR3 consists of 14 residues. Germline V gene lookup returns CDR1 GTSNPN and CDR2 SVGIG (reference sequence). Losses at the gene ends were 3 bases for V and 4 bases for J; bases not matched to a gene: 7.

As DNA, the CDR3 is TGTGCCAGCAGTTTACTAGGGACAGGGGGCTACGAGCAGTACTTC. This codes for CASSLLGTGGYEQYF. The genes are TRBV28 and TRBJ2-7; 11 nucleotides match TRBD1. The CDR3 has 15 residues. Germline lookup yields CDR1 MDHEN and CDR2 SYDVKM. The V gene end was trimmed by 2 bases and the J gene end by 3 bases; junction bases not matched to a gene: 3.

V is TRBV30 and J is TRBJ2-1; no firm D call. Per germline, CDR1 GTSNPN and CDR2 SVGIG (reference sequence). V lost 1 base, J lost 9 bases, and 7 bases lay in between. This CDR3 contains 11 residues. The CDR3 sequence: CAWSERSEQFF. The CDR3 DNA reads as TGTGCCTGGAGTGAAAGGAGTGAGCAGTTCTTC.

CDR3 nucleotides: TGTGCCAGCTCACACCCGGTAGCCACCAACACCATATATTTT. This gives the protein CASSHPVATNTIYF. V is TRBV18 and J is TRBJ1-3; D is unresolved. Germline V lookup: CDR1 KGHSH, CDR2 LQKENI. V was shortened by 4 bases and J by 7 bases, with 14 bases between the two germline ends. The CDR3 loop spans 14 amino acids. Filled out from reference TRBV18 and TRBJ1-3, the complete variable domain reads NAGVMQNPRHLVRRRGQEARLRCSPMKGHSHVYWYRQLPEEGLKFMVYLQKENIIDESGMPKERFSAEFPKEGPSILRIQQVVRGDSAAYFCASSHPVATNTIYFGEGSWLTVV.

The CDR3 here is CASSFGTGRYSNQPQHF. For the CDR3, the DNA is TGTGCCAGTAGTTTCGGGACAGGGCGGTATAGCAATCAGCCCCAGCATTTT. V usage is TRBV19 and J usage is TRBJ1-5, with 9 bases lining up with TRBD1. In germline, CDR1 is LNHDA, CDR2 SQIVND (reference sequence). CDR3 length equals 17 residues. The junction had 8 bases not matched to a gene; V was cut back by 5 bases and J by 0 bases.

The J gene is TRBJ2-7, the V gene TRBV30; 8 bases match TRBD2. Germline CDR1 and CDR2: GTSNPN and SVGIG (reference sequence). CDR3 length equals 17 residues. CDR3 residues: CATNYLSPGTSMYEQYF. The DNA for the CDR3 is TGTGCAACGAATTATTTAAGCCCCGGGACTAGTATGTACGAGCAGTACTTC.

This sequence joins TRBV28 and TRBJ1-2; 12 bases are a match to TRBD1. Trimming cost V 3 bases and J 4 bases; bases outside gene matches: 3. Looked up from germline, CDR1 is MDHEN and CDR2 is SYDVKM. There are 15 residues in the CDR3. This CDR3 is CASSFGTGGGYGYTF. The DNA of the CDR3 is TGTGCCAGCAGTTTCGGGACAGGGGGCGGCTATGGCTACACCTTC.

The chain joins TRBV18 to TRBJ2-3, with D uncertain. V was trimmed by 4 bases and J by 1 base, leaving 3 bases between them. Germline V lookup: CDR1 KGHSH, CDR2 LQKENI. CDR3 size: 12 residues. The CDR3 loop is CASSRGTDTQYF. In DNA, the CDR3 is TGTGCCAGCTCACGAGGCACAGATACGCAGTATTTT.

This sequence joins TRBV28 and TRBJ2-2, with a tentative D call TRBD2 (6 bases). CDR1 is MDHEN and CDR2 is SYDVKM in the germline V gene. V dropped 10 bases and J dropped 8 bases, with 20 bases sitting between them. The CDR3 has 14 residues. The CDR3 DNA sequence: TGTGCCATTCGGGAGCCCCAAAGAGCAGGGGAGCTGTTTTTT. Its translation: CAIREPQRAGELFF.

The CDR3 sequence is CASSQEVGLAGGQTYTQYF. CDR3 coding DNA: TGTGCCAGCAGCCAAGAGGTAGGGCTAGCGGGGGGGCAAACGTATACGCAGTATTTT. This chain connects TRBV4-2 to TRBJ2-3; TRBD2 agrees at 12 bases. Germline V gene lookup returns CDR1 LGHNA and CDR2 YNFKEQ. The V segment lost 0 bases and the J segment 7 bases; nucleotides outside the gene matches: 14. The CDR3 length is 19 residues.

The rearrangement joins TRBV15 to TRBJ1-2, with D possibly TRBD1 on 6 matching bases. CDR3 length equals 16 residues. CDR1 and CDR2 from the germline V gene are LNHNV and YYDKDF (reference sequence). The germline V and J ends were trimmed by 3 bases and 0 bases, with 14 bases remaining between them. CDR3 loop: CATSSPTGTTNYGYTF. DNA of the CDR3: TGTGCCACCAGCAGTCCTACCGGGACAACTAACTATGGCTACACCTTC.

The chain couples TRBV6-1 to TRBJ2-1; D possibly corresponds to TRBD1 (6 bases). The CDR3 is 13 residues long. CDR1 is MNHNS and CDR2 is SASEGT in the germline V gene. V shed 1 base and J shed 8 bases, with 9 bases lying between them. DNA of the CDR3: TGTGCCAGCAGTGAAGACAGGGTCGATGAGCAGTTCTTC. Amino acids: CASSEDRVDEQFF.

V and J are TRBV19 and TRBJ2-1, with TRBD2 matching over 9 bases. V lost 5 bases and J lost 8; bases outside the gene matches: 10. CDR1 is LNHDA, CDR2 SQIVND, per germline (reference sequence). The CDR3 loop spans 15 amino acids. The CDR3 loop is CASSRLGGRADEQFF. The CDR3 region has the DNA TGTGCCAGTAGTCGGCTTGGCGGGAGGGCCGATGAGCAGTTCTTC.

The chain is built from TRBV7-6 and TRBJ1-1, with 7 bases lining up with TRBD1. J was trimmed by 0 bases and V by 5 bases; bases with no gene match: 6. Per the germline V gene, CDR1 is SGHVS and CDR2 is FNYEAQ. The CDR3 contains 15 residues. The CDR3 here is CASSERQGMNTEAFF. DNA for the CDR3: TGTGCCAGCAGCGAACGACAGGGAATGAACACTGAAGCTTTCTTT. Drawing the rest from reference TRBV7-6 and TRBJ1-1, the complete variable domain is GAGVSQSPRYKVTKRGQDVALRCDPISGHVSLYWYRQALGQGPEFLTYFNYEAQQDKSGLPNDRFSAERPEGSISTLTIQRTEQRDSAMYRCASSERQGMNTEAFFGQGTRLTVV.

The V call is TRBV10-3, the J call TRBJ1-1; tentatively, D is TRBD1 (6 bases). V lost 1 base and J 1 base, leaving 13 bases between the germline ends. The CDR3 runs 16 residues. Germline CDR1 reads ENHRY; CDR2 reads SYGVKD. In nucleotides, the CDR3 is TGTGCCATCAGTGAGTATGAGGACAGTCCGAACACTGAAGCTTTCTTT. Protein: CAISEYEDSPNTEAFF.

This chain joins TRBV7-8 and TRBJ1-1; D remains unclear. The V gene lost 5 bases and the J gene lost 11 bases, with 15 bases spanning the gap. The germline CDR1 and CDR2 sequences are SGHVS and FQNEAQ. The CDR3 totals 12 residues. The CDR3 protein is CASSLLGLDAFF. The CDR3 DNA reads TGTGCCAGCAGCCTCCTAGGTCTAGACGCTTTCTTT.

The genes are TRBV5-6 and TRBJ2-3; the match to TRBD1 covers 9 bases. Germline-derived CDR1 and CDR2 are SGHDT and YYEEEE. The J segment lost 3 bases and the V segment lost 2 bases, leaving 7 bases of the junction unmatched. CDR3 length: 16 amino acids. The CDR3 coding sequence is TGTGCCAGCAGCTTCATACAGGGGGCCCGGACAGATACGCAGTATTTT. Its protein product is CASSFIQGARTDTQYF.

The chain has TRBV2 and TRBJ2-7; tentative D call: TRBD2 (7 bases). The V gene lost 0 bases and the J gene lost 3 bases, with 15 bases spanning the gap. The CDR3 loop spans 16 amino acids. CDR1 and CDR2 (germline): SNHLY, FYNNEI. The CDR3 bases are TGTGCCAGCAGTGAAGCGCTTCGGGGGGCGGTCTACGAGCAGTACTTC. Translating gives CASSEALRGAVYEQYF. Based on the CDR3 plus reference TRBV2 and TRBJ2-7, the full variable domain is EPEVTQTPSHQVTQMGQEVILRCVPISNHLYFYWYRQILGQKVEFLVSFYNNEISEKSEIFDDQFSVERPDGSNFTLKIRSTKLEDSAMYFCASSEALRGAVYEQYFGPGTRLTVT.

The J gene is TRBJ2-3, the V gene TRBV5-4; 14 positions match TRBD2. The CDR3 length is 19 residues. Germline V CDR1 and CDR2: SGHNT, YYREEE (reference sequence). Losses at the gene ends were 2 bases for V and 1 base for J; bases not matched to a gene: 9. This CDR3 reads CASSFPGTSGGGGTDTQYF. The CDR3 nucleotides read TGTGCCAGCAGCTTTCCCGGGACTAGCGGGGGAGGGGGCACAGATACGCAGTATTTT.

V usage is TRBV11-2 and J usage is TRBJ1-1; D is possibly TRBD1 (5 bases). Germline V gives CDR1 SGHAT, CDR2 FQNNGV. CDR3 size: 13 residues. V was shortened by 3 bases and J by 1 base, with 6 bases between the two germline ends. For the CDR3, the DNA is TGTGCCAGCAGCTTCGACAGGAACACTGAAGCTTTCTTT. This translates into CASSFDRNTEAFF.